The rows below give T cell receptor beta chains drawn from one sample of a study of metastatic and nonmetastatic thyroid tumors. Via MiXCR, TCRdb re-called the PCR reads. The table shows 34,000 or so clones, with about 15% occurring only once. The sample consisted of blood. Receptors originate from a female donor with papillary thyroid cancer or a benign thyroid nodule (not recorded which). Some clones in this sample may be carry-over from other donors' samples. The CDR3 runs from the conserved cysteine through the conserved F or W. Fields, in order: J gene, D gene, clone size, V gene, CDR3 DNA, CDR3 protein. The D gene is left open where the match is weak. Size tells how often a clone was seen (once, few, many) or the class of an expanded clone, and some rows leave it out.

J: TRBJ1-2; D: NA; size: many; V: TRBV20-1; DNA: TGCAGTGCTAGAGAGGAGTACAACTCATTTGGCTACACCTTC; CDR3: CSAREEYNSFGYTF
J: TRBJ2-3; D: TRBD2; size: once; V: TRBV5-1; DNA: TGCGCCGGCAGTTACGGGACTAGAGTAACCACATATACGCAGTATTTT; CDR3: CAGSYGTRVTTYTQYF
J: TRBJ2-5; D: TRBD2; size: NA; V: TRBV7-7; DNA: TGTGCTAGCACCACAGGACTAGCGGTAGAGACCCAGTACTTC; CDR3: CASTTGLAVETQYF
J: TRBJ2-2; D: NA; size: medium-sized; V: TRBV5-5; DNA: TGTGCCAGCAGCACGTGGACCGGGGAGCTGTTTTTT; CDR3: CASSTWTGELFF
J: TRBJ2-3; D: NA; size: many; V: TRBV12-5; DNA: TGTGCTAGTGGTTTTTCCCTGGCAAGGCAAAGTGTGGGTACGCAGTATTTT; CDR3: CASGFSLARQSVGTQYF
J: TRBJ2-3; D: NA; size: few; V: TRBV6-4; DNA: TGTGCCAGCAGTGGCCTAGCTGGTAACACAGATACGCAGTATTTT; CDR3: CASSGLAGNTDTQYF
J: TRBJ2-1; D: TRBD2; size: NA; V: TRBV20-1; DNA: TGCAGTGCACCAGCGGGAGGATCCTACAATGAGCAGTTCTTC; CDR3: CSAPAGGSYNEQFF
J: TRBJ2-3; D: TRBD2; size: many; V: TRBV9; DNA: TGTGCCAGCAGCGCCGGGACTAGCGGAAAATTCACAGATACGCAGTATTTT; CDR3: CASSAGTSGKFTDTQYF
J: TRBJ2-7; D: TRBD1; size: few; V: TRBV24-1; DNA: TGTGCCACCAGTGAGGGGGGACAGGCCTACGAGCAGTACTTC; CDR3: CATSEGGQAYEQYF
J: TRBJ1-3; D: TRBD1; size: many; V: TRBV12-3/TRBV12-4; DNA: TGTGCCAGCAGCTCGACAGGGACTGGAAACACCATATATTTT; CDR3: CASSSTGTGNTIYF
J: TRBJ2-5; D: NA; size: many; V: TRBV27; DNA: TGTGCCAGCAAGGCGGGACTCACGTACCAAGAGACCCAGTACTTC; CDR3: CASKAGLTYQETQYF
J: TRBJ2-1; D: NA; size: many; V: TRBV28; DNA: TGTGCCAGCAGAATAAAGGCCCGGTACTCCTACAATGAGCAGTTCTTC; CDR3: CASRIKARYSYNEQFF
J: TRBJ2-3; D: TRBD2; size: many; V: TRBV3-1; DNA: TGTGCCAGCAGCCCCCGACCTAGCGGGAGCAGGCCAGATACGCAGTATTTT; CDR3: CASSPRPSGSRPDTQYF
J: TRBJ2-3; D: NA; size: many; V: TRBV6-1; DNA: TGTGCCAGCAGTCGGAGGGGGGATACGCAGTATTTT; CDR3: CASSRRGDTQYF
J: TRBJ2-7; D: NA; size: many; V: TRBV27; DNA: TGTGCCAGCAGTTTCCGGCAGGGATCTGACGAGCAGTACTTC; CDR3: CASSFRQGSDEQYF
J: TRBJ2-7; D: NA; size: NA; V: TRBV20-1; DNA: TGCAGTGCTAGGTCACTAGCTGGCTACGAGCAGTACTTC; CDR3: CSARSLAGYEQYF
J: TRBJ1-5; D: NA; size: NA; V: TRBV6-5; DNA: TGTGGCCGAAGTTCCATGATTAATCAGCCCCAGCATTTT; CDR3: CGRSSMINQPQHF
J: TRBJ2-7; D: NA; size: many; V: TRBV11-2; DNA: TGTGCCAGCAGCCTCGGGACCTATACGACCCCCTACGAGCAGTACTTC; CDR3: CASSLGTYTTPYEQYF
J: TRBJ2-5; D: NA; size: few; V: TRBV6-1; DNA: TGTGCCAGCAGTCAGGAGGAGGAGACCCAGTACTTC; CDR3: CASSQEEETQYF
J: TRBJ2-1; D: NA; size: many; V: TRBV20-1; DNA: TGCAGTGCTGGGGGGGCGGGAGATCACAATGAGCAGTTCTTC; CDR3: CSAGGAGDHNEQFF
J: TRBJ2-2; D: NA; size: many; V: TRBV2; DNA: TGTGCCAGCAGTCTAGATCGGATTAGTCCCGGGGAGCTGTTTTTT; CDR3: CASSLDRISPGELFF
J: TRBJ2-2; D: NA; size: many; V: TRBV6-5; DNA: TGTGCCAGCAGTTACGCCGGGACCACCGGGGAGCTGTTTTTT; CDR3: CASSYAGTTGELFF
J: TRBJ2-1; D: NA; size: many; V: TRBV6-1; DNA: TGTGCCAGCAGTGAAGCGGTCAGGGGCAATGAGCAGTTCTTC; CDR3: CASSEAVRGNEQFF
J: TRBJ2-5; D: NA; size: few; V: TRBV28; DNA: TGTGCCAGCAGTTTATATGGGGGAGGCGGGTCGGGTACCCATTACTTC; CDR3: CASSLYGGGGSGTHYF
J: TRBJ1-3; D: NA; size: many; V: TRBV29-1; DNA: TGCAGCGTTGTGGGGAAGCCGAAGAGCTCTGGAAACACCATATATTTT; CDR3: CSVVGKPKSSGNTIYF
J: TRBJ2-7; D: TRBD1; size: many; V: TRBV9; DNA: TGTGCCAGCAGCGTCCAGACAGGGGCCTACGAGCAGTACTTC; CDR3: CASSVQTGAYEQYF
J: TRBJ1-4; D: NA; size: many; V: TRBV6-1; DNA: TGTGCCAGCAGTGAAGACTCAGACGGGAGTGAAAAACTGTTTTTT; CDR3: CASSEDSDGSEKLFF
J: TRBJ1-1; D: NA; size: few; V: TRBV28; DNA: TGTGCCAGCAGTTACCCTGGGGAAGTGAACACTGAAAATTTCTTT; CDR3: CASSYPGEVNTENFF
J: TRBJ1-5; D: NA; size: many; V: TRBV28; DNA: TGTGCCAGCAGTTCAATACAACCACAGGTCGGTAGTCAGCCCCAGCATTTT; CDR3: CASSSIQPQVGSQPQHF
J: TRBJ2-1; D: NA; size: many; V: TRBV7-9; DNA: TGTGCCAGCAGCCCCTCACAGGACAGCTACAATGAGCAGTTCTTC; CDR3: CASSPSQDSYNEQFF
J: TRBJ2-6; D: NA; size: many; V: TRBV27; DNA: TGTGCCAGCAGTCCCCGACAGGTCGGTAGCACTGGGGCCAACGTCCTGACTTTC; CDR3: CASSPRQVGSTGANVLTF
J: TRBJ2-1; D: NA; size: medium-sized; V: TRBV6-4; DNA: TGTGCCAGCAGTTCCTCGTCCTACAATGAGCAGTTCTTC; CDR3: CASSSSSYNEQFF
J: TRBJ2-2; D: TRBD2; size: many; V: TRBV20-1; DNA: TGCAGTGCTAGCGGGAGGCGCACCGGGGAGCTGTTTTTT; CDR3: CSASGRRTGELFF
J: TRBJ2-3; D: TRBD1; size: few; V: TRBV28; DNA: TGTGCCAGCAATTCATTCGGGACAGGGGTTACAGATACTCAGTATTTT; CDR3: CASNSFGTGVTDTQYF
J: TRBJ1-4; D: NA; size: NA; V: TRBV5-1; DNA: TGCGCCATCAGCCCTAGCCCATCCCCGATGGAAAAACTGTTTTTT; CDR3: CAISPSPSPMEKLFF
J: TRBJ1-1; D: NA; size: many; V: TRBV29-1; DNA: TGCAGCGTGAGGGCGGGGAACACTGAAGCTTTCTTT; CDR3: CSVRAGNTEAFF
J: TRBJ1-1; D: NA; size: many; V: TRBV15; DNA: TGTGCCACCAGCAGACTCGACTGGGAGAACACTGAAGCTTTCTTT; CDR3: CATSRLDWENTEAFF
J: TRBJ2-7; D: TRBD2; size: NA; V: TRBV19; DNA: TGCGCCAGTAGTAGAAAGCGGGAAAGCTACGATCAGTACTTC; CDR3: CASSRKRESYDQYF
J: TRBJ2-7; D: TRBD1; size: many; V: TRBV6-1; DNA: TGTGCCAGCAGTGGGGGACAGGGGGCAGACGAGCAGTACTTC; CDR3: CASSGGQGADEQYF
J: TRBJ1-2; D: NA; size: many; V: TRBV6-1; DNA: TGTGCCAGCGGTCGGGCCGGCGGAGGCCATGGCTACACCTTC; CDR3: CASGRAGGGHGYTF
J: TRBJ1-2; D: NA; size: many; V: TRBV20-1; DNA: TGCAGTGCTAAAGTGGAAAACTATGGCTACACCTTC; CDR3: CSAKVENYGYTF
J: TRBJ2-7; D: NA; size: many; V: TRBV7-9; DNA: TGTGCCAGCAGCTTAAGGGCAGACTCCTACGAGCAGTACTTC; CDR3: CASSLRADSYEQYF
J: TRBJ2-7; D: NA; size: medium-sized; V: TRBV11-2; DNA: TGTGCCAGCACTAATCCTCGATCAGGCGGGTACGAGCAGTACTTC; CDR3: CASTNPRSGGYEQYF
J: TRBJ2-2; D: TRBD2; size: many; V: TRBV18; DNA: TGTGCCAGCTCACCATCACGTCCGGGACTAGCGGGCCATTCGAACACCGGGGAGCTGTTTTTT; CDR3: CASSPSRPGLAGHSNTGELFF
J: TRBJ2-1; D: TRBD2; size: many; V: TRBV20-1; DNA: TGCAGTGCCCAGCGGGAGGGCCGGAATGAGCAGTTCTTC; CDR3: CSAQREGRNEQFF
J: TRBJ2-7; D: NA; size: many; V: TRBV28; DNA: TGTGCCAGCAGTCCCCTGTTCAACGAGCAGTACTTC; CDR3: CASSPLFNEQYF